Listed below are T cell receptor beta chains from one sample, sequenced in a study of cytomegalovirus exposure and HLA in healthy donors. The assay was immunoSEQ multiplex PCR, and TCRdb's table has in-frame clones only and misses some. This sample carries around 94,000 clones, about 95% of them seen once, and the ten largest clones take around 0.85%. Material for sequencing was PBMCs. The receptors derive from a woman between 18 and 30 years old in good health and CMV-seronegative. Each CDR3 is given with its conserved first and last residue. Fields, in order: CDR3 length, J gene, V gene, D gene, CDR3 protein. D genes are given only for firm matches.

>15|TRBJ2-7|TRBV6-6|TRBD2
CASLGLDRRSYEQYF
>15|TRBJ1-3|TRBV4-1|.
CASSQDRTAGNTIYF
>16|TRBJ2-3|TRBV6-5|TRBD1
CASSYSGQGGVDTQYF
>15|TRBJ2-5|TRBV4-2|TRBD2
CASSQRAGPQETQYF
>14|TRBJ2-3|TRBV5-1|.
CASSPRGGSDTQYF
>13|TRBJ2-7|TRBV7-9|TRBD2
CASSGAGVYEQYF
>15|TRBJ2-4|TRBV19|TRBD2
CASHSGGGAKNIQYF
>13|TRBJ1-1|TRBV5-1|.
CASSLGRNTEAFF
>16|TRBJ2-7|TRBV27|.
CASSLASGLLNYEQYF
>15|TRBJ2-5|TRBV15|.
CATSRDRTGSETQYF
>16|TRBJ2-2|TRBV4-2|TRBD2
CASSHGLAGNTGELFF
>14|TRBJ2-7|TRBV6-1|.
CASSVQEPSYEQYF